The clone carrying this T cell receptor beta chain was observed many times. Its specificity is not known. These data belong to a study of CD8+CD57+ T cells in acquired aplastic anemia. Study outcomes and limitations: Patients had approximately 29 CD8+ CDR3 sequences in common with controls (the shared set).

Selection for sequencing was limited to patients who had shown CD8+CD57+ cell expansion by flow cytometry. Severe acquired aplastic anemia affected all patients. Using genomic DNA as the template, TCR beta VDJ and CDR3 profiling was carried out. TCRdb reprocessed the reads with MiXCR, giving one entry per CDR3 protein. The sample shows approximately 58,000 distinct CDR3 sequences, approximately 52% of them seen only once. Specimen: sorted CD4+, CD8+, or CD8+CD57+ T cells (not recorded which) from PBMCs. This clonotype originated in a human donor with aplastic anemia.

CDR3 sequence reads: CSARGEDQPQHF. The CDR3 DNA reads TGCAGTGCTAGAGGCGAGGATCAGCCCCAGCATTTT. The gene calls are TRBV20-1 and TRBJ1-5; D gene ambiguous. The CDR3 spans 12 residues. Per germline, CDR1 DFQATT and CDR2 SNEGSKA (reference sequence). The V end was cut by 1 base, the J end by 5 bases, with 6 bases between.